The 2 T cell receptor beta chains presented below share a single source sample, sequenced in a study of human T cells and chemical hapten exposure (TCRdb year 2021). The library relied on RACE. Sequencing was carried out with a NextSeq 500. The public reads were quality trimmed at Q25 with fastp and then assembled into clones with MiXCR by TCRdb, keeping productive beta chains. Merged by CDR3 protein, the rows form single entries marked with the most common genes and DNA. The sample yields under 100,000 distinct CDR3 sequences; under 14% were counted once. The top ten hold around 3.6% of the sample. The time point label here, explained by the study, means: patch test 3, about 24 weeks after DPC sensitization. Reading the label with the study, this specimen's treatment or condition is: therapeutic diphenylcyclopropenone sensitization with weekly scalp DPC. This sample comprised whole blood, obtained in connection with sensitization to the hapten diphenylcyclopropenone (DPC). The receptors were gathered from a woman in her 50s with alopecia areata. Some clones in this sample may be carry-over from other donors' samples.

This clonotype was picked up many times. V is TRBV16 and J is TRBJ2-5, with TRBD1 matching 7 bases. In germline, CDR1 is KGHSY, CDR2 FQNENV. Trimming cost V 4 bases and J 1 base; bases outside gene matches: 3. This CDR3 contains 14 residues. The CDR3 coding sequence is TGTGCCAGCAGCCGGGACAGAAGCCAAGAGACCCAGTACTTC. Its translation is CASSRDRSQETQYF.

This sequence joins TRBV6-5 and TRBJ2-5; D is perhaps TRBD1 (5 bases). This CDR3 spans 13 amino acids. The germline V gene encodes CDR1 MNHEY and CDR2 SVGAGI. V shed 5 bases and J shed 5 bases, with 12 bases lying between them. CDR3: CASSESPGETQYF. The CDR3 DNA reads TGTGCCAGCAGTGAATCGCCAGGGGAGACCCAGTACTTC.